The 28 T cell receptor beta chains given below trace back to one sample, sequenced in a study of blood T cells in healthy people across ages. PCR was performed a second time for about 7 to 11 cycles using a sample-barcoded 5' primer and a J-beta primer mix. From the 5' RACE reads, TCRdb called clonotypes with MiXCR, one entry per CDR3 protein. This table holds more than 650,000 distinct CDR3 sequences, roughly 25% found once. The same sample was also used in a study of T cells of mothers and their children.

Material: blood. The receptors were sampled from a boy aged 5-17 years in good health.

The rearrangement uses TRBV6-2 or TRBV6-3 and TRBJ2-5; TRBD2 agrees at 11 bases. This CDR3 has 15 residues. Germline trimming cut 6 bases from V and 11 bases from J; bases unmatched to any gene: 14. The V gene's germline CDR1 is MNHEY and CDR2 SVGEGT. CDR3 coding DNA: TGTGCCAGCAGCCACCTTAGGCTAGCGGGGGGAGAGCAGTACTTC. It is translated as CASSHLRLAGGEQYF.

This clonotype has a handful of counts. V gene TRBV6-5 combines with J gene TRBJ1-3; D is unresolved. The CDR3 sequence is 15 residues long. V gave up 4 bases and J gave up 0 bases, with 10 bases separating them. CDR1 and CDR2 (germline): MNHEY, SVGAGI. This CDR3 reads CASSSVKSSGNTIYF. The CDR3, as DNA: TGTGCCAGCAGTTCCGTCAAGAGCTCTGGAAACACCATATATTTT.

The rearrangement joins TRBV2 to TRBJ1-4; 9 positions match TRBD1. Germline CDR1 and CDR2: SNHLY and FYNNEI. The length of the CDR3 is 14 residues. J was trimmed by 6 bases and V by 5 bases; bases with no gene match: 4. CDR3 DNA: TGTGCCAGCAGTCCACAGGGGGCGGATGAAAAACTGTTTTTT. The encoded protein is CASSPQGADEKLFF.

There are a few counts of this clonotype. The chain combines TRBV7-2 with TRBJ1-1, with a possible D match to TRBD1 (5 bases). CDR1 SGHTA and CDR2 FQGNSA come from the germline V gene. The CDR3 runs 15 residues. V lost 4 bases and J 5 bases, leaving 17 bases between the germline ends. CDR3 sequence: CASSSYGGTRTEAFF. The CDR3 DNA reads as TGTGCCAGCAGCTCCTACGGGGGGACGAGAACTGAAGCTTTCTTT.

This sequence joins TRBV7-2 and TRBJ1-2; a weak D match, TRBD1 (6 bases). The CDR3 extends over 14 amino acids. V lost 5 bases, J lost 4 bases, and 14 bases lay in between. Germline V lookup: CDR1 SGHTA, CDR2 FQGNSA. For the CDR3, the DNA is TGTGCCAGCAGCAGCCGAGACAGGACCTATGGCTACACCTTC. Translation gives CASSSRDRTYGYTF. Variable domain in full (rest from reference TRBV7-2 and TRBJ1-2): GAGVSQSPSNKVTEKGKDVELRCDPISGHTALYWYRQSLGQGLEFLIYFQGNSAPDKSGLPSDRFSAERTGGSVSTLTIQRTQQEDSAVYLCASSSRDRTYGYTFGSGTRLTVV.

The J gene is TRBJ2-7, the V gene TRBV5-6, with 10 bases that match TRBD2. CDR1 and CDR2 (germline): SGHDT, YYEEEE. Trimming took 0 bases from V and 5 from J; bases not matched to a gene: 5. The CDR3 is made up of 15 amino acids. CDR3 in amino acids: CASSLASGGADEQYF. The CDR3 region has the DNA TGTGCCAGCAGCTTGGCAAGCGGGGGGGCCGACGAGCAGTACTTC.

This clonotype was found once. This CDR3 is CASSLDIRGEKLFF. The CDR3 bases are TGTGCCAGCAGCTTAGACATACGGGGGGAAAAACTGTTTTTT. The chain uses TRBV7-9 and TRBJ1-4; TRBD1 is a possible D gene (5 bases). Germline V gene lookup returns CDR1 SEHNR and CDR2 FQNEAQ (reference sequence). CDR3 length: 14 amino acids. Trimming left V 1 base short and J 8 bases short, with 11 bases between.

This clonotype was seen a handful of times. The V and J genes are TRBV4-2 and TRBJ2-1; D uncertain. This CDR3 is built from 13 residues. Germline CDR1 LGHNA, CDR2 YNFKEQ. Trimming stripped 0 bases from V and 7 bases from J, with 7 bases between. The CDR3 loop reads CASSQEIANEQFF. The DNA for the CDR3 is TGTGCCAGCAGCCAAGAAATTGCAAATGAGCAGTTCTTC.

J is TRBJ1-2 and V is TRBV6-1, with D possibly TRBD1 on 5 matching bases. V was trimmed by 7 bases and J by 8 bases, leaving 20 bases between them. Germline CDR1 reads MNHNS; CDR2 reads SASEGT. The CDR3 runs to 14 residues. Here the CDR3 DNA reads TGTGCCAGCATCGACCCCGGCAGGGAGGTGGGCTACACCTTC. Translation gives CASIDPGREVGYTF.

The chain joins TRBV29-1 to TRBJ2-5; D remains ambiguous. The J call is in doubt because the DNA end fits TRBJ2-7 better. The CDR3 totals 13 residues. Germline CDR1 SQVTM, CDR2 ANQGSEA. The CDR3 loop is CSVGWASTYEQYF. In nucleotides, the CDR3 is TGCAGCGTTGGGTGGGCGTCCACCTACGAGCAGTACTTC.

The gene calls are TRBV20-1 and TRBJ2-5, with D tentatively TRBD1 or TRBD2 (5 bases each). The CDR3 contains 15 residues. Germline-derived CDR1 and CDR2 are DFQATT and SNEGSKA (reference sequence). V lost 0 bases, J lost 2 bases, and 13 bases lay in between. This CDR3 reads CSARDHSGQQETQYF. DNA for the CDR3: TGCAGTGCTAGAGATCATTCGGGGCAGCAAGAGACCCAGTACTTC.

Regarding this clonotype: A read error may account for a junction end that differs from germline. This chain links TRBV20-1 with TRBJ2-7; TRBD2 matches at 9 bases. Germline V gene data show CDR1 as DFQATT and CDR2 as SNEGSKA (reference sequence). This CDR3 spans 13 amino acids. The chain's CDR3 is CSGRRRGGIPQYF. The CDR3 coding sequence is TGCAGTGGTAGACGGCGGGGGGGCATTCCGCAGTACTTC.

The V and J genes are TRBV6-5 and TRBJ1-4; 9 bases are a match to TRBD1. J lost 4 bases, V lost 6 bases, and 9 bases had no gene match. The CDR3 covers 16 residues. Germline values: CDR1 MNHEY, CDR2 SVGAGI. CDR3 loop: CASRHTGGALNEKLFF. CDR3 DNA sequence: TGTGCCAGCAGGCATACAGGGGGCGCGCTTAATGAAAAACTGTTTTTT.

Worth noting for this clonotype: A read error may produce the germline difference seen at one junction end. The chain couples TRBV7-6 to TRBJ2-3; a weak D match, TRBD1 (6 bases). In germline, CDR1 is SGHVS, CDR2 FNYEAQ. The CDR3 has 16 amino acids. CDR3 sequence: CAGSRTGSIHTDTQYF. CDR3 sequence (DNA): TGTGCCGGCAGCCGAACAGGGTCTATCCACACAGATACGCAGTATTTT.

This clonotype was observed a handful of times. V gene TRBV6-1 combines with J gene TRBJ2-5; D not certain. The J call may not be correct, given that the DNA end is closer to TRBJ2-1. CDR3 length equals 14 residues. Looked up from germline, CDR1 is MNHNS and CDR2 is SASEGT. The CDR3 region has the DNA TGTGCCAGCAGTACTGCCTTGGGCAGTAATGAGCAGTTCTTC. This encodes CASSTALGSNEQFF.

This clonotype occurred a few times. This chain links TRBV7-2 with TRBJ2-2; 9 bases are shared with TRBD2. J gave up 2 bases and V 5 bases, and 12 bases lay outside the gene matches. CDR1 is SGHTA, CDR2 FQGNSA, per germline. This CDR3 is 18 amino acids long. The chain's CDR3 is CASSRRPWRGGNTGELFF. The DNA of the CDR3 is TGTGCCAGCAGCCGCCGGCCCTGGCGGGGGGGAAACACCGGGGAGCTGTTTTTT.

This clonotype was seen only a few times. The gene calls are TRBV5-1 and TRBJ2-5; no firm D call. This CDR3 comprises 14 residues. Trimming took 4 bases from V and 1 from J, leaving 11 bases between them. Germline V gene data show CDR1 as SGHRS and CDR2 as YFSETQ. The CDR3 bases are TGCGCCAGCAGCGTTTTTTTGGCCCAAGAGACCCAGTACTTC. Residues: CASSVFLAQETQYF.

This clonotype was observed a few times. The gene calls are TRBV12-3 or TRBV12-4 and TRBJ1-1, with a tentative D call TRBD1 (5 bases). CDR3 length equals 14 residues. Trimming shortened V by 3 bases and J by 5 bases, and 13 bases separated the two germline ends. The DNA of the CDR3 is TGTGCCAGCAGTTTGGGGGATACAATAACTGAAGCTTTCTTT. Its translation is CASSLGDTITEAFF.

This clonotype was seen a handful of times. J is TRBJ2-1 and V is TRBV20-1; D remains unclear. Germline CDR1 DFQATT, CDR2 SNEGSKA (reference sequence). The CDR3 extends over 14 amino acids. Trimming removed 3 bases from V and 6 bases from J, with 15 bases in between. The CDR3 spells CSASAPRVSNEQFF. The CDR3 DNA reads as TGCAGTGCTAGCGCCCCTCGAGTGTCCAATGAGCAGTTCTTC.

J is TRBJ2-5 and V is TRBV4-1, with D unclear. The ends were cut back, 1 base at V and 5 bases at J, with 11 bases in the middle. The CDR3 has 14 residues. Per the germline V gene, CDR1 is MGHRA and CDR2 is YSYEKL. The chain's CDR3 is CASSQAKVLETQYF. CDR3 DNA: TGCGCCAGCAGCCAAGCAAAGGTGCTCGAGACCCAGTACTTC.

The chain links TRBV28 to TRBJ1-3; the D gene is possibly TRBD1 (5 bases). The V gene lost 1 base and the J gene lost 8 bases, with 9 bases spanning the gap. The germline V gene has CDR1 MDHEN and CDR2 SYDVKM. The CDR3 consists of 13 residues. The CDR3 loop is CASSLSRDDTIYF. CDR3 DNA: TGTGCCAGCAGTTTATCCAGGGATGACACCATATATTTT.

CDR3 DNA: TGCGCCAGCAGCCCACAGGGAGGGGAAAACATTCAGTACTTC. This gives the protein CASSPQGGENIQYF. The chain carries TRBV5-1 and TRBJ2-4; a weak D match, TRBD2 (7 bases). V was clipped by 4 bases and J by 5 bases, with 13 bases between them. The CDR3 is made up of 14 amino acids. In germline, CDR1 is SGHRS, CDR2 YFSETQ.

This sequence joins TRBV30 and TRBJ1-2; D is perhaps TRBD1 (5 bases). Germline V gene data show CDR1 as GTSNPN and CDR2 as SVGIG (reference sequence). The CDR3 consists of 15 residues. Trimming took 2 bases from V and 7 from J, leaving 20 bases between them. The CDR3 sequence: CAWSPQGPLRSGYTF. The CDR3 coding sequence is TGTGCCTGGAGTCCTCAGGGTCCCCTAAGGTCTGGCTACACCTTC.

This clonotype has just a few counts. The genes are TRBV5-1 and TRBJ2-2; D gene unclear. With 0 bases removed from V and 2 bases from J, the gap between germline ends came to 8 bases. The CDR3 has 15 amino acids. CDR1 and CDR2 (germline): SGHRS, YFSETQ. CDR3 DNA: TGCGCCAGCAGCTTGGACCAGGCTAACACCGGGGAGCTGTTTTTT. It specifies CASSLDQANTGELFF.

The sample holds one count of this clonotype. This rearrangement joins TRBV5-1 to TRBJ1-1; D remains ambiguous. The CDR3 is 16 residues long. The V end lost 0 bases, the J end lost 5 bases, and 17 bases lay between the germline ends. Germline loops: CDR1 SGHRS, CDR2 YFSETQ. CDR3 DNA sequence: TGCGCCAGCAGCTTGGCCGGAGAAGGGAGGGTTACTGAAGCTTTCTTT. This sequence encodes CASSLAGEGRVTEAFF.

This CDR3 is CASSLVRGMNTEAFF. The CDR3 nucleotides are TGTGCCAGCAGCTTAGTGCGGGGAATGAACACTGAAGCTTTCTTT. J is TRBJ1-1 and V is TRBV7-2; D not resolved. The CDR3 has 15 amino acids. The V end was cut by 1 base, the J end by 0 bases, with 9 bases between. Germline CDR1 and CDR2: SGHTA and FQGNSA.

This clonotype was seen repeatedly, ten times or more. In DNA, the CDR3 is TGCAGTGCTAGCCGGACAGGGGATGGAGAGACCCAGTACTTC. It encodes CSASRTGDGETQYF. This sequence joins TRBV20-1 and TRBJ2-5, with 9 bases fitting TRBD1. The germline V gene has CDR1 DFQATT and CDR2 SNEGSKA (reference sequence). The CDR3 loop spans 14 amino acids. Losses at the gene ends were 3 bases for V and 4 bases for J; bases not matched to a gene: 6.

The chain employs TRBV7-3 and TRBJ2-1, with D tentatively TRBD2 (6 bases). Trimming stripped 8 bases from V and 5 bases from J, with 13 bases between. The CDR3 is 13 amino acids. CDR1 and CDR2 (germline): SGHTA, FQGTGA. The CDR3 is CASGKGLHNEQFF. The CDR3 DNA reads TGTGCCAGCGGCAAGGGACTTCACAATGAGCAGTTCTTC. Together with reference TRBV7-3 and TRBJ2-1, the CDR3 gives the full variable domain: GAGVSQTPSNKVTEKGKYVELRCDPISGHTALYWYRQSLGQGPEFLIYFQGTGAADDSGLPNDRFFAVRPEGSVSTLKIQRTERGDSAVYLCASGKGLHNEQFFGPGTRLTVL.